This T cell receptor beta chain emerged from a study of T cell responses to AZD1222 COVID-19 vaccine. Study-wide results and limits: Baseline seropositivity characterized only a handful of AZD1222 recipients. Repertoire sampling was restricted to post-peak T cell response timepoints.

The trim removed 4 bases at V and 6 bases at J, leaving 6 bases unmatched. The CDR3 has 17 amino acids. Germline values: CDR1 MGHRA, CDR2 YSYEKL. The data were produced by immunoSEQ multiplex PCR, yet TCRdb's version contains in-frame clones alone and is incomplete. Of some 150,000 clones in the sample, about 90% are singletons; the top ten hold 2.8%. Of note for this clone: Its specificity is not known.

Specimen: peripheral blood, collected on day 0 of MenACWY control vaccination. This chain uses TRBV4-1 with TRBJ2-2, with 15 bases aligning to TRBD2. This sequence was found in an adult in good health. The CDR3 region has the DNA TGCGCCAGCAGCCCACTGGGACTAGCGGGAGGTTCCGGGGAGCTGTTTTTT. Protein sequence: CASSPLGLAGGSGELFF.